One TCR beta chain is described in this entry. What it binds is not known. The sample belongs to a study of T cell repertoires in cytomegalovirus infection. In the study overall: It can be stated that public TCR beta signatures indicated CMV infection as well as a matching HLA type.

The CDR3 is 15 residues long. Deletions cut 5 bases from V and 0 bases from J, with 13 bases between. Germline assignment: CDR1 MNHEY and CDR2 SMNVEV (reference sequence). Study-wide results and limits: HLA-C-restricted, CMV-specific TCR beta clonotypes were dominant ex vivo. Cumulated frequencies of public TCR beta families served to identify carriers of CMV plus the relevant HLA.

TCRdb reanalysed the reads using MiXCR and keeps one entry per CDR3 protein. This table holds a few hundred thousand distinct CDR3 sequences, around 27% found once. The receptor comes from a human donor in good health (CMV status not recorded). Some clones in this sample may be carry-over from other donors' samples. The chain joins TRBV27 to TRBJ1-2; a possible D gene is TRBD1 (6 bases). The sequencing sample was made of PBMCs. The DNA of the CDR3 is TGTGCCAGCAGTCCGTCCGGGACACCTAACTATGGCTACACCTTC. Protein sequence: CASSPSGTPNYGYTF.